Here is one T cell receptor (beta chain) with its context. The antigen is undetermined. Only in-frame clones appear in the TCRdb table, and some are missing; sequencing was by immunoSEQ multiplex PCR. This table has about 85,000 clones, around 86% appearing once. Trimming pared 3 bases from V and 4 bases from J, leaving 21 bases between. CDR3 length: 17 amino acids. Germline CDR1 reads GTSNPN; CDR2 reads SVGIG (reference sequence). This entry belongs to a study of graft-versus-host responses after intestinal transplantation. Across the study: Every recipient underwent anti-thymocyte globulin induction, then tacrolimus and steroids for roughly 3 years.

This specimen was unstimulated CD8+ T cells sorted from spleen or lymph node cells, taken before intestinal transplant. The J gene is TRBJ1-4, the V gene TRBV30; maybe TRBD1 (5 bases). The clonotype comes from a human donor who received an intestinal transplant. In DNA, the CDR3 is TGTGCCTGGAGGACCCCCCCAGGGCCTTCCTTTAATGAAAAACTGTTTTTT. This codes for CAWRTPPGPSFNEKLFF.